This T cell receptor (beta chain) was recovered during a study of cytomegalovirus exposure and HLA in healthy donors. General observations from the study: Specificity for CMV antigens was confirmed in vitro for a few of the CMV-associated chains. TCR beta chains numbering approximately 150 were designated cytomegalovirus-associated.

V dropped 6 bases and J dropped 5 bases, with 16 bases sitting between them. CDR3 size: 15 residues. The V gene's germline CDR1 is SGHTA and CDR2 FQGTGA. From the 120-subject validation cohort, which was separate from the roughly 700-subject first cohort, the donors were drawn. This clone came up a few times. Its antigen is unknown. TCRdb keeps only in-frame clones here, not all; method: immunoSEQ multiplex PCR. Of 150,000 to 200,000 clones listed, roughly 88% are singletons. V gene TRBV7-3 combines with J gene TRBJ1-4; D possibly corresponds to TRBD1 (5 bases). This clonotype was obtained from a woman aged 18-30 years in good health and CMV-seronegative. The sequenced material came from PBMCs. CDR3 nucleotides: TGTGCCAGCAGTCAAGGTGACAGTCCAAATGAAAAACTGTTTTTT. Protein sequence: CASSQGDSPNEKLFF.